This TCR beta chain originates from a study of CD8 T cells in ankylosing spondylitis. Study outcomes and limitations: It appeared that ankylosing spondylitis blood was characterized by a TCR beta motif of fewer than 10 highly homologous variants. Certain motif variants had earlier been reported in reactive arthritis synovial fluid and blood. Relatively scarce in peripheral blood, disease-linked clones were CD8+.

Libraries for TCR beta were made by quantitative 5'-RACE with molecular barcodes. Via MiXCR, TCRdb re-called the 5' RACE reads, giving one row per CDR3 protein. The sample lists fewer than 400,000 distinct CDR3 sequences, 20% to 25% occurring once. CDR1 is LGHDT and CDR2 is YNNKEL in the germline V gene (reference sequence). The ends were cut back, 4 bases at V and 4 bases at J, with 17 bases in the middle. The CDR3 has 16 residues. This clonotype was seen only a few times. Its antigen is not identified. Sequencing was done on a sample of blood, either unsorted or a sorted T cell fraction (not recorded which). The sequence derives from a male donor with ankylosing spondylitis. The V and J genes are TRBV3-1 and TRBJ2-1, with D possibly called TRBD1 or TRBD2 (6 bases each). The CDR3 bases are TGTGCCAGCAGCCGCCCTCCGGGGGCGCCATACAATGAGCAGTTCTTC. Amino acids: CASSRPPGAPYNEQFF.